A selection of T cell receptor beta chains follows, all from one sample in a study of OX40 agonist ivuxolimab in advanced cancers. Some clones are missing from TCRdb's copy, which holds only in-frame ones; the method was immunoSEQ multiplex PCR. Found here are about 59,000 clones, 75% to 90% of them singletons; the top ten hold over 2%. The specimen was CD4+ or CD8+ T cells sorted from blood, collected in a trial of the OX40 agonist ivuxolimab. These receptors came from an adult with an advanced solid tumor such as melanoma, head and neck, liver or kidney cancer. The CDR3 runs from the conserved cysteine through the conserved F or W. A D gene is named only where the DNA matches it firmly. Size is stated for part of the rows, as once, few or many counts, or as a class when the clone is expanded.

V	J	D	size	DNA	CDR3
TRBV10-3	TRBJ2-5	TRBD2	NA	TGTGCCATCCGGGGGGTGGGTCAAGAGACCCAGTACTTC	CAIRGVGQETQYF
TRBV5-1	TRBJ2-5	TRBD2	NA	TGCGCCAGCAGCTTTACTAGCGGGGGGCCAGGGGAGACCCAGTACTTC	CASSFTSGGPGETQYF
TRBV28	TRBJ2-7	NA	NA	TGTGCCAGCAGTTCGCTAGCGACCTACGAGCAGTACTTC	CASSSLATYEQYF
TRBV28	TRBJ1-1	NA	NA	TGTGCCAGCGGGGGAGAAACTGAAGCTTTCTTT	CASGGETEAFF
TRBV18	TRBJ1-2	NA	NA	TGTGCCAGCTCACCTTCACAGGGTTTTCAGATCGCTCCTAACTATGGCTACACCTTC	CASSPSQGFQIAPNYGYTF
TRBV28	TRBJ2-1	NA	few	TGTGCCAGCAGTTTCGCGGGGTACAATGAGCAGTTCTTC	CASSFAGYNEQFF
TRBV2	TRBJ2-3	TRBD2	NA	TGTGCCAGCAGTGAAGATAGCGGGGGGGTCGGCACAGATACGCAGTATTTT	CASSEDSGGVGTDTQYF
TRBV6-6	TRBJ1-2	TRBD1	NA	TGTGCCAGCAACCTCGACAGGGGCGGCTACACCTTC	CASNLDRGGYTF
TRBV2	TRBJ1-6	NA	few	TGTGCCAGCGGTACCTGGGATTCACCCCTCCACTTT	CASGTWDSPLHF
TRBV6-1	TRBJ1-5	NA	few	TGTGCCAGCAGTGATCACCTTAGGGGGACGGCTCAGCCCCAGCATTTT	CASSDHLRGTAQPQHF
TRBV5-4	TRBJ2-3	TRBD2	NA	TGTGCCAGCAGCACGCGACTAGCGGGAGGCTTAACAGATACGCAGTATTTT	CASSTRLAGGLTDTQYF
TRBV30	TRBJ2-4	TRBD2	once	TGTGCCTGGAAACAACCGGGACTAGCGGGGATACTAGCCAAAAACATTCAGTACTTC	CAWKQPGLAGILAKNIQYF
TRBV9	TRBJ1-2	NA	NA	TGTGCCAGCACCCGGGACACGGACGGCTACACCTTC	CASTRDTDGYTF
TRBV11-3	TRBJ2-3	NA	few	TGTGCCAGCAGCGAACCCCCGGCTACGCGGACAGATACGCAGTATTTT	CASSEPPATRTDTQYF
TRBV4-1	TRBJ2-2	TRBD1	NA	TGCGCCAGCAGACGACAGGGGGCGAAAACCGGGGAGCTGTTTTTT	CASRRQGAKTGELFF
TRBV6-1	TRBJ1-6	NA	NA	TGTGCCAGCAGTGAAGTGAGAAATTCACCCCTCCACTTT	CASSEVRNSPLHF
TRBV7-8	TRBJ2-5	NA	NA	TGTGCCAGCAGCTTACTCCAGGGGGGGGAGACCCAGTACTTC	CASSLLQGGETQYF
TRBV9	TRBJ1-1	NA	NA	TGTGCCAGCAGCCCCAAGGGGCAATTGAACACTGAAGCTTTCTTT	CASSPKGQLNTEAFF
TRBV5-6	TRBJ2-3	NA	NA	TGTGCCAGCAGCTTGATGCCTAGCACAGATACGCAGTATTTT	CASSLMPSTDTQYF
TRBV23-1	TRBJ2-1	TRBD2	once	TGCGCCAGCACACGGCCGGGGGGGTTGGACAATGAGCAGTTCTTC	CASTRPGGLDNEQFF
TRBV10-3	TRBJ2-2	TRBD2	NA	TGTGCCATCAGTAAGAGCGGGAGTAAATATATCGGGGAGCTGTTTTTT	CAISKSGSKYIGELFF
TRBV11-1	TRBJ2-1	TRBD2	NA	TGTGCCAGCAGCTTAGTCCCCTTTATAGCGGGACCCTACAATGAGCAGTTCTTC	CASSLVPFIAGPYNEQFF
TRBV11-2	TRBJ2-1	NA	NA	TGTGCCAGCAGCTTAGTAGGTCTCAGGGGAAATGAGCAGTTCTTC	CASSLVGLRGNEQFF
TRBV19	TRBJ2-1	NA	once	TGTGCCAGTAGTCGGTTCGGCTCAAGCTCCTACAATGAGCAGTTCTTC	CASSRFGSSSYNEQFF
TRBV2	TRBJ1-5	NA	NA	TGTGCCAGCAGCCCTATGGGCCAGCCCCAGCATTTT	CASSPMGQPQHF
TRBV27	TRBJ2-7	NA	few	TGTGCCAGCAGTTCCATTGACGGGGACTACGAGCAGTACTTC	CASSSIDGDYEQYF
TRBV4-2	TRBJ2-1	TRBD2	NA	TGTGCCAGCAGCCAAGTTTCGACTAGCGGAGGAGAGCAGTTCTTC	CASSQVSTSGGEQFF
TRBV7-9	TRBJ1-1	NA	NA	TGTGCCAGCAGTCCGGGACTGTCGAACACTGAAGCTTTCTTT	CASSPGLSNTEAFF
TRBV5-1	TRBJ2-7	TRBD2	NA	TGCGCCAGCAGCCTATTCGGACTAGCGGTATCCTACGAGCAGTACTTC	CASSLFGLAVSYEQYF
TRBV29-1	TRBJ2-7	NA	NA	TGCAGCGTTGAGCAGGGCCGAGGCGGCGAGCAGTACTTC	CSVEQGRGGEQYF
TRBV5-1	TRBJ2-1	TRBD2	NA	TGCGCCAGCAGAGGGACTAGCGGGTATAATGAGCAGTTCTTC	CASRGTSGYNEQFF
TRBV7-9	TRBJ2-7	NA	NA	TGTGCCAGCAGCTCCCAGGGGAACCACGAGCAGTACTTC	CASSSQGNHEQYF
TRBV7-2	TRBJ2-1	NA	NA	TGTGCCAGCAGCTTAGGACAGAAGGGTGAGCAGTTCTTC	CASSLGQKGEQFF
TRBV30	TRBJ2-7	NA	NA	TGTGCCTGGCGGGGAAGCGCCTACGAGCAGTACTTC	CAWRGSAYEQYF
TRBV5-4	TRBJ2-5	TRBD1	NA	TGTGCCAGCAGCCCGACCTCCGGGACAGGGAAAGAGACCCAGTACTTC	CASSPTSGTGKETQYF
TRBV5-1	TRBJ2-3	NA	NA	TGCGCCAGCAGTCGCGGCACAGATACGCAGTATTTT	CASSRGTDTQYF
TRBV12-1	TRBJ2-2	NA	NA	TGTGCCAGCAGCTGCACGGGACCGACGAACACCGGGGAGCTGTTTTTT	CASSCTGPTNTGELFF
TRBV5-6	TRBJ1-6	NA	NA	TGTGCCAGCAGTCGGACTGAGGGTAATTCACCCCTCCACTTT	CASSRTEGNSPLHF
TRBV18	TRBJ2-1	TRBD1	NA	TGTGCCAGCTCACCAAGACAGGGGAGGAATGAGCAGTTCTTC	CASSPRQGRNEQFF
TRBV28	TRBJ1-3	NA	once	TGTGCCAGCAGTTCCCCTTCCACCGGGGGTCAAAACACCATATATTTT	CASSSPSTGGQNTIYF
TRBV27	TRBJ1-5	NA	few	TGTGCCAGCAGTTTATCGGGAGGGAATAGCAATCAGCCCCAGCATTTT	CASSLSGGNSNQPQHF
TRBV7-2	TRBJ2-5	NA	once	TGTGCCAGCAGCTTAGAGGACAGTCGAGAGACCCAGTACTTC	CASSLEDSRETQYF
TRBV5-8	TRBJ2-7	TRBD1	once	TGTGCCAGCAGCCTGACCGGACAGGGTTCCTACGAGCAGTACTTC	CASSLTGQGSYEQYF
TRBV30	TRBJ1-1	NA	once	TGTGCCTGGAGCAGAGATATGAACACTGAAGCTTTCTTT	CAWSRDMNTEAFF
TRBV5-5	TRBJ2-4	NA	NA	TGTGCCAGCAGCTTTGGCGTAGCCAAAAACATTCAGTACTTC	CASSFGVAKNIQYF
TRBV5-1	TRBJ2-6	NA	NA	TGCGCCAGCAGCCGACAGACCTCTGGGGCCAACGTCCTGACTTTC	CASSRQTSGANVLTF
TRBV5-1	TRBJ1-3	NA	NA	TGCGCCAGCAGCTTGGGGCCGCCCGAGTCTGGAAACACCATATATTTT	CASSLGPPESGNTIYF
TRBV11-2	TRBJ2-3	NA	medium-sized	TGTGCCAGCAGCTTAGATCGTGCTACAGATACGCAGTATTTT	CASSLDRATDTQYF
TRBV11-3	TRBJ2-2	TRBD1	NA	TGTGCCAGCAGCCCCCAGGGGGCGCGGAACACCGGGGAGCTGTTTTTT	CASSPQGARNTGELFF
TRBV28	TRBJ1-1	TRBD1	NA	TGTGCCAGCAGTTCATTCTCCCTAGACAGGGGCACTGAAGCTTTCTTT	CASSSFSLDRGTEAFF
TRBV30	TRBJ1-6	TRBD1	NA	TGTGCCTGGAGTCACGGACAGGGCCATTCACCCCTCCACTTT	CAWSHGQGHSPLHF
TRBV6-1	TRBJ2-3	TRBD2	NA	TGTGCCAGCCAATCTAGCGGGAATTCAGATACGCAGTATTTT	CASQSSGNSDTQYF
TRBV5-1	TRBJ1-1	TRBD1	once	TGCGCCAGCAGCTTTTCTTTATCCGGGACAGGGTTCCAGACTGAAGCTTTCTTT	CASSFSLSGTGFQTEAFF
TRBV7-2	TRBJ2-2	TRBD2	once	TGTGCCAGCAGCTTAGAACTAGCGGGAGTTTCCGGGGAGCTGTTTTTT	CASSLELAGVSGELFF
TRBV18	TRBJ2-1	NA	NA	TGTGCCAGCTCACCGGACACAATGGAGCAGTTCTTC	CASSPDTMEQFF
TRBV6-6	TRBJ2-2	NA	NA	TGTGCCAGCAGTTACAACGAACAGGAGTCCGGGGAGCTGTTTTTT	CASSYNEQESGELFF
TRBV28	TRBJ2-5	TRBD1	once	TGTGCCAGCAGTGTGACAGGGGATTTGGGAGAGACCCAGTACTTC	CASSVTGDLGETQYF
TRBV19	TRBJ1-5	TRBD1	NA	TGTGCCAGTAAGGGGGCCGGGGGTATCAATCAGCCCCAGCATTTT	CASKGAGGINQPQHF
TRBV7-2	TRBJ2-3	NA	NA	TGTGCCAGCAGCTCCCGTGGGCGAGCTGAAAGCACAGATACGCAGTATTTT	CASSSRGRAESTDTQYF
TRBV6-6	TRBJ1-2	NA	NA	TGTGCCAGCAGTTACACCGGGGACTATGGCTACACCTTC	CASSYTGDYGYTF